This T cell receptor beta chain was identified during a study of CD8+ T cells in alopecia areata listed by TCRdb under 2018. With respect to the entire study: Treated patients were enrolled in an open-label pilot trial of oral tofacitinib at 5 to 10 mg twice daily for moderate-to-severe alopecia areata. Patients received tofacitinib for 6 to 18 months and were then followed off drug for 6 months to check for delayed response and recurrence. Clonality in the scalp was compared among normal scalp (n=4), patchy alopecia areata scalp (n=8), and alopecia totalis/universalis scalp (n=8). To study T cell clonal expansion in alopecia areata, the researchers applied high-throughput TCRbeta sequencing to both the C3H/HeJ mouse model and human patients. Biopsies were taken from tofacitinib-treated patients at baseline and at 4 and 24 weeks of treatment, and a later scalp biopsy was taken in several of the tofacitinib-treated patients. On the human side, TCRbeta sequencing was run on scalp tissue and on sorted CD4+ and CD8+ peripheral blood T cells from healthy controls and from alopecia areata patients with either patchy or totalis/universalis disease. TCRbeta CDR3 regions were amplified by immunoSEQ multiplex PCR with 35 Vbeta forward and 13 Jbeta reverse primers. The RNA source kit depended on sample type: the PAXgene miRNA kit for fixed scalp, the miRNeasy kit for PBMCs, and the RNeasy kit for mouse skin. Overall results and qualifications from the work: Compared with normal scalp, lesional scalp, particularly in alopecia totalis/universalis, had higher clonality and more expanded CD8+ clones, which suggests antigenic drive. Unlike mouse skin, which is dominated by gammadelta T cells, normal human skin has resident alphabeta T cells that are also sequenced, and this complicates analysis of the scalp TCR repertoire. Compared with mice, TCR sequences shared between patients were less clear, possibly partly because of HLA diversity across the patient population.

The method behind the library was the immunoSEQ multiplex PCR assay. RNA was extracted from all samples and reverse transcribed into cDNA, which served as template for TCR sequencing. SuperScript III was used for first-strand cDNA synthesis, primed with a 2:1 mix of oligo-dT and random hexamers. A synthetic immune receptor repertoire was used to assess amplification bias, and residual bias was removed computationally. The original pipeline was this. Raw reads were preprocessed to remove errors, and CDR3 was defined according to IMGT conventions as the region from the conserved cysteine to phenylalanine. To get clonality, Shannon entropy was normalized by log2 of the number of productive unique TCRs and the result was subtracted from 1. Whether scalp clones were CD4 or CD8 was inferred by matching scalp TCRbeta sequences against CD4 and CD8 repertoires sorted from blood. TCRdb took over this immuneACCESS table, retaining in-frame rearrangements with V and J assigned. Such tables are incomplete; in checked studies, under half of the missing clones stem from an unresolved V gene, and the remainder is unexplained. D and trimming were read from the DNA, whereas the V and J calls and clone size are those reported in that table. The sample includes more than 200,000 clones, with 65% to 70% observed a single time. The leading ten clones occupy roughly 1.2% of the sample.

The CDR3 goes from the cysteine to the phenylalanine over 14 residues. This entry keeps only the CDR3 DNA: 42 bases, framed from base 1. Between the V and J ends, shortened by 3 bases and 7 bases respectively, the junction contains 10 bases. For CDR1 and CDR2, the germline V gene lists MGHDK and SYGVNS. Read against the paper, the sample's time point label means: baseline before oral tofacitinib. Lesional scalp punch biopsies and peripheral blood were collected from alopecia areata patients. PBMCs were isolated by density centrifugation and stained for CD3, CD4 and CD8, after which CD4+ and CD8+ T cells were sorted on a FACSAria. About this clone itself: This receptor's antigen is unknown. Nothing much larger sits one base from this clone, and base qualities are not available.

This specimen consisted of CD4+ T cells sorted from blood, obtained at week 0. The chain is encoded by TRBV25-1 joined to TRBJ1-6, with the D gene call left open. The TCR was taken from a human donor with alopecia areata. At the DNA level, the sequence is TGTGCCAGCAGTGAGGGGAGATCGAATTCACCCCTCCACTTT. Translation gives CASSEGRSNSPLHF.